The 10 T cell receptor beta chains presented below share a single source sample, sequenced in a study of T cell repertoires in cytomegalovirus infection. TCRdb ran MiXCR on the reads and lists one entry per CDR3 protein. Among 250,000 or so distinct CDR3 sequences listed, about 18% were seen once. The sequenced sample was CD8+ T cells from PBMCs. Receptors were obtained from a human donor in good health (CMV status not recorded). Some clones in this sample may be carry-over from other donors' samples.

This clonotype has at least ten counts. The chain carries TRBV19 and TRBJ1-5; D call uncertain. CDR1 and CDR2 (germline): LNHDA, SQIVND (reference sequence). The CDR3 has 14 residues. V lost 1 base to trimming and J lost 0 bases, with 4 bases between them. CDR3 in DNA: TGTGCCAGTAGTATAGGATTTAGCAATCAGCCCCAGCATTTT. Protein sequence: CASSIGFSNQPQHF.

The gene calls are TRBV5-8 and TRBJ2-2; D is ambiguous. The CDR3 consists of 16 residues. The germline V gene encodes CDR1 SGHTS and CDR2 YDEGEE. V was pared by 4 bases and J by 4 bases, with 17 bases between. The CDR3 reads CASSRVGHDSTGELFF. CDR3 bases: TGTGCCAGCAGCCGGGTCGGGCACGATTCCACCGGGGAGCTGTTTTTT. Full variable domain (missing parts from reference TRBV5-8 and TRBJ2-2): EAGVTQSPTHLIKTRGQQATLRCSPISGHTSVYWYQQALGLGLQFLLWYDEGEERNRGNFPPRFSGRQFPNYSSELNVNALELEDSALYLCASSRVGHDSTGELFFGEGSRLTVL.

This clonotype was picked up many times. The chain uses TRBV11-1 and TRBJ1-3; D is unresolved. This CDR3 has 12 residues. CDR1 is SGHAT and CDR2 is FQDESV in the germline V gene (reference sequence). V was trimmed by 5 bases and J by 4 bases, leaving 6 bases between them. CDR3 coding DNA: TGTGCCAGCAGCCAATCCGGAAACACCATATATTTT. It specifies CASSQSGNTIYF. Variable domain in full (rest from reference TRBV11-1 and TRBJ1-3): EAEVAQSPRYKITEKSQAVAFWCDPISGHATLYWYRQILGQGPELLVQFQDESVVDDSQLPKDRFSAERLKGVDSTLKIQPAELGDSAMYLCASSQSGNTIYFGEGSWLTVV.

The chain combines TRBV4-1 with TRBJ2-7; 8 bases line up with TRBD2. The germline V gene has CDR1 MGHRA and CDR2 YSYEKL. There are 15 residues in the CDR3. The V gene end was trimmed by 4 bases and the J gene end by 3 bases; junction bases not matched to a gene: 8. The CDR3 DNA reads as TGCGCCAGCAGCCCAGTCCCGGGGGGGATCTACGAGCAGTACTTC. It yields the protein CASSPVPGGIYEQYF.

The chain is built from TRBV15 and TRBJ1-2; maybe TRBD1 (6 bases). CDR3 size: 11 residues. V was cut by 8 bases and J by 8 bases, with 12 bases left in between. Germline loops: CDR1 LNHNV, CDR2 YYDKDF (reference sequence). CDR3 protein: CATGGGQGYTF. The CDR3 bases are TGTGCCACCGGGGGGGGGCAAGGCTACACCTTC.

This chain links TRBV9 with TRBJ2-3, with 10 bases lining up with TRBD2. The CDR3 totals 18 residues. From germline, CDR1 is SGDLS and CDR2 YYNGEE. Trimming took 3 bases from V and 4 from J; bases not matched to a gene: 14. The CDR3 spells CASSAVLRLAGEADTQYF. In DNA, the CDR3 is TGTGCCAGCAGCGCCGTGCTTCGGCTAGCGGGGGAAGCAGATACGCAGTATTTT.

This clonotype came up a few times. The J gene is TRBJ2-1, the V gene TRBV11-2, with 9 positions matching TRBD1. Trimming removed 5 bases from V and 8 bases from J; junction bases left unmatched: 7. The CDR3 consists of 14 residues. Germline assignment: CDR1 SGHAT and CDR2 FQNNGV. DNA of the CDR3: TGTGCCAGCAGCAAGGGACAGGGTGGGCATGAGCAGTTCTTC. Its translation is CASSKGQGGHEQFF.

V gene TRBV9 combines with J gene TRBJ2-5; 8 bases fit TRBD1. CDR3 length equals 16 residues. Unmatched junction bases numbered 13, after V lost 2 bases and J lost 7 bases. Germline CDR1 SGDLS, CDR2 YYNGEE. CDR3 protein: CASSVWDQGAFGTQYF. In DNA, the CDR3 is TGTGCCAGCAGCGTCTGGGACCAGGGGGCTTTCGGGACCCAGTACTTC.

The table lists this clonotype with many counts. CDR3 in DNA: TGTGCCAGCAGTTACCGCCCGGGACTAGCGGGGCGGCCACAAGAGACCCAGTACTTC. Translated, it gives CASSYRPGLAGRPQETQYF. The chain links TRBV6-6 to TRBJ2-5; the match to TRBD2 covers 13 bases. Germline trimming cut 2 bases from V and 2 bases from J; bases unmatched to any gene: 11. Looked up from germline, CDR1 is MNHNY and CDR2 is SVGAGI (reference sequence). The length of the CDR3 is 19 residues.

This clonotype was seen more than once but under ten times. CDR3 nucleotides: TGTGCCAGCAGTTACCGGGCAGACTACTATGGCTACACCTTC. Its translation: CASSYRADYYGYTF. The gene calls are TRBV6-6 and TRBJ1-2; D gene ambiguous. The CDR3 totals 14 residues. The V gene lost 2 bases and the J gene lost 3 bases, with 10 bases spanning the gap. CDR1 and CDR2 (germline): MNHNY, SVGAGI (reference sequence).